A single sample is the source of the 2 T cell receptor beta chains below, sequenced in a study of OX40 agonist ivuxolimab in advanced cancers. Some clones are missing from TCRdb's copy, which holds only in-frame ones; the method was immunoSEQ multiplex PCR. Of 76,000 or so clones listed, 85% are singletons. The sequences come from CD4+ or CD8+ T cells sorted from blood, collected in a trial of the OX40 agonist ivuxolimab. The receptors derive from an adult with an advanced solid tumor such as melanoma, head and neck, liver or kidney cancer.

J is TRBJ2-6 and V is TRBV19; D unresolved. The V end lost 2 bases, the J end lost 2 bases, and 4 bases lay between the germline ends. CDR3 length: 14 amino acids. Germline V lookup: CDR1 LNHDA, CDR2 SQIVND (reference sequence). The CDR3 DNA reads as TGTGCCAGTAGTATAAGGACTGGGGCCAACGTCCTGACTTTC. Protein product: CASSIRTGANVLTF.

This chain links TRBV7-2 with TRBJ1-5; weak D call: TRBD1 (5 bases). Germline CDR1 SGHTA, CDR2 FQGNSA. This CDR3 contains 15 residues. V lost 4 bases and J 2 bases, leaving 12 bases between the germline ends. The CDR3 sequence: CASSWDGGGNQPQHF. CDR3 bases: TGTGCCAGCAGCTGGGATGGGGGAGGCAATCAGCCCCAGCATTTT. The whole variable domain, remainder taken from reference TRBV7-2 and TRBJ1-5, is GAGVSQSPSNKVTEKGKDVELRCDPISGHTALYWYRQSLGQGLEFLIYFQGNSAPDKSGLPSDRFSAERTGGSVSTLTIQRTQQEDSAVYLCASSWDGGGNQPQHFGDGTRLSIL.